What follows are 7 T cell receptor beta chains derived from one specimen sequenced in a study of T cell responses to AZD1222 COVID-19 vaccine. Libraries were prepared by immunoSEQ multiplex PCR; TCRdb keeps only in-frame clonotypes and omits some of them. Of tens of thousands of clones detected, more than 75% appear once; the ten largest clones hold 4% to 5%. The sample in question was peripheral blood, obtained 28 days after the second AZD1222 dose. The origin of the receptors is an adult who received the AZD1222 COVID-19 vaccine.

This clone was picked up a small number of times. This chain connects TRBV14 to TRBJ2-1, with D perhaps TRBD1 (5 bases). In germline, CDR1 is SGHDN, CDR2 FVKESK. The CDR3 has 15 amino acids. Between the trimmed V and J ends, which lost 0 bases and 4 bases, there was a span of 10 bases. The DNA for the CDR3 is TGTGCCAGCAGCCAAGAAAGGACACTGTACAATGAGCAGTTCTTC. Amino acid sequence: CASSQERTLYNEQFF. Looking up the rest from reference TRBV14 and TRBJ2-1 gives the full variable domain: EAGVTQFPSHSVIEKGQTVTLRCDPISGHDNLYWYRRVMGKEIKFLLHFVKESKQDESGMPNNRFLAERTGGTYSTLKVQPAELEDSGVYFCASSQERTLYNEQFFGPGTRLTVL.

The chain combines TRBV6-6 with TRBJ1-1; 12 nucleotides line up with TRBD1. After removal of 8 bases from V and 6 bases from J, the junction contained 13 bases not matched to a gene. The germline gives CDR1 MNHNY, CDR2 SVGAGI (reference sequence). This CDR3 spans 16 amino acids. The CDR3 sequence: CASVSTGTGGVAEAFF. In DNA form, the CDR3 reads TGTGCCAGCGTATCAACCGGGACAGGGGGCGTCGCTGAAGCTTTCTTT.

V gene TRBV19 combines with J gene TRBJ1-1, with 8 bases lining up with TRBD1. Germline V gene sequence: CDR1 LNHDA, CDR2 SQIVND (reference sequence). CDR3 length: 13 amino acids. V lost 4 bases and J lost 7; bases outside the gene matches: 5. CDR3 bases: TGTGCCAGTAGTACTGGGACAGGAGGTGAAGCTTTCTTT. This translates into CASSTGTGGEAFF.

This rearrangement joins TRBV28 to TRBJ2-7, with D possibly matching TRBD2 (5 bases). This CDR3 region has 15 residues. Germline CDR1 reads MDHEN; CDR2 reads SYDVKM. Trimming stripped 6 bases from V and 2 bases from J, with 17 bases between. The CDR3 region has the DNA TGTGCCAGCAGCCAATTCGGGGAACGTACCTACGAGCAGTACTTC. Residues: CASSQFGERTYEQYF.

This clone is a singleton in its sample. This chain connects TRBV6-5 to TRBJ1-5; 7 bases are a match to TRBD1. This CDR3 region has 13 residues. With V trimmed by 6 bases and J by 7 bases, 6 bases remained unmatched. Germline V CDR1 and CDR2: MNHEY, SVGAGI. The CDR3 nucleotides are TGTGCCAGCAGGGTGACAGGGAACCAGCCCCAGCATTTT. This encodes CASRVTGNQPQHF.

This chain links TRBV24-1 with TRBJ2-3, with D perhaps matching TRBD2 (6 bases). The length of the CDR3 is 15 residues. V was shortened by 3 bases and J by 6 bases, with 15 bases between the two germline ends. The germline V gene encodes CDR1 KGHDR and CDR2 SFDVKD. This CDR3 is CATSDPADLADTQYF. CDR3 DNA sequence: TGTGCCACCAGTGATCCCGCCGACCTAGCGGATACGCAGTATTTT.

The chain carries TRBV2 and TRBJ1-4; the D is unclear. CDR1 and CDR2 (germline): SNHLY, FYNNEI. This CDR3 is 13 amino acids long. Between the trimmed V and J ends, which lost 6 bases and 2 bases, there was a span of 7 bases. In DNA, the CDR3 is TGTGCCAGCAGGGGATCCACTAATGAAAAACTGTTTTTT. It encodes CASRGSTNEKLFF. Using reference TRBV2 and TRBJ1-4 for the parts outside the CDR3, the full variable domain is EPEVTQTPSHQVTQMGQEVILRCVPISNHLYFYWYRQILGQKVEFLVSFYNNEISEKSEIFDDQFSVERPDGSNFTLKIRSTKLEDSAMYFCASRGSTNEKLFFGSGTQLSVL.